This entry concerns a single T cell receptor beta chain. Antigen: not known. V was clipped by 1 base and J by 5 bases, with 9 bases between them. The germline V gene encodes CDR1 DFQATT and CDR2 SNEGSKA (reference sequence). This CDR3 region has 14 residues. This specimen comes from a study of blood T cells in healthy people across ages. Whole-study results and caveats: Donor CMV status, an unknown factor, possibly confounded changes in expanded clonotypes. Leaving the PBMCs unsorted stopped any conclusive comparison of naive versus antigen-experienced cells.

PCR was performed a second time for about 6 to 12 cycles using a sample-barcoded 5' primer and a J-beta primer mix. TCRdb ran MiXCR on the 5' RACE reads and lists one entry per CDR3 protein. The data hold about 580,000 distinct CDR3 sequences, with more than 45% observed a single time. This sequence joins TRBV20-1 and TRBJ1-6, with D perhaps matching TRBD1 (5 bases). This clonotype was obtained from an older man in good health. Material: blood. The DNA for the CDR3 is TGCAGTGCTAGAGGACAGCCAAATAATTCACCCCTCCACTTT. Its protein is CSARGQPNNSPLHF.